This TCR beta chain was captured in a study of read filtering for tumor transcriptome and immune sequencing. From roughly 390 ng of RNA, a library with molecular barcoded alpha/delta and beta/gamma adaptors was made. Each CDR3 protein is one row after TCRdb ran MiXCR on the reads. The sample has over 80,000 distinct CDR3 sequences, around 12% seen once; the top ten hold about 15%. Ten or more counts support this clonotype. The germline V gene has CDR1 DFQATT and CDR2 SNEGSKA (reference sequence). With 6 bases removed from V and 3 bases from J, the gap between germline ends came to 15 bases. This CDR3 contains 13 residues.

The TCR originated in a donor at least 40 years old with multiple myeloma. The rearrangement uses TRBV20-1 and TRBJ2-7; no firm D call. Sequencing input: a population of CD138-negative cells sorted from bone marrow. CDR3: CSAPPGDRYEQYF. The DNA of the CDR3 is TGCAGTGCCCCCCCTGGGGATCGCTACGAGCAGTACTTC.